The 28 T cell receptor beta chains below all came from one sample that was sequenced in a study of shared T cell receptors in the human thymus. Clones were read by immunoSEQ multiplex PCR, and TCRdb kept only the in-frame ones, dropping some. This sample has tens of thousands of clones, with around 96% found just once. The sample was thymocytes. The receptors originated from a human donor.

V usage is TRBV21-1 and J usage is TRBJ1-1; the D call of TRBD1 is as the table states it, not checked on the DNA. TRBV21-1 is a documented pseudogene. The length of the CDR3 is 16 residues. CDR3 coding DNA: TGTGCCAGCAGCCTCCGGGACAGGGGGCGGAGGACTGAAGCTTTCTTT. Translated: CASSLRDRGRRTEAFF.

The J gene is TRBJ2-1, the V gene TRBV4-3; 8 positions match TRBD1. CDR1 is LGHNA, CDR2 YSLEER, per germline. This CDR3 has 16 amino acids. V lost 4 bases to trimming and J lost 9 bases; unmatched junction nucleotides: 14. The CDR3 bases are TGCGCCAGCAGCCCGGCGGCCAGGGGGCGCTTCTCTGAGCAGTTCTTC. It specifies CASSPAARGRFSEQFF.

V is TRBV14 and J is TRBJ2-1; D unresolved. Trimming shortened V by 3 bases and J by 6 bases, and 12 bases separated the two germline ends. The CDR3 totals 14 residues. CDR1 is SGHDN, CDR2 FVKESK, per germline. The CDR3 loop is CASSQGSPLNEQFF. CDR3 coding DNA: TGTGCCAGCAGCCAGGGTAGCCCCCTCAATGAGCAGTTCTTC.

The CDR3 DNA sequence: TGTGCCAGCAGCTTTACCCCGATGGAAACGATCTACAGCTCGGCAAACAATGAGCAGTTCTTC. Protein: CASSFTPMETIYSSANNEQFF. The chain has TRBV9 and TRBJ2-1, with D uncertain. Deletions cut 4 bases from V and 5 bases from J, with 34 bases between. Germline values: CDR1 SGDLS, CDR2 YYNGEE. The CDR3 runs 21 residues.

Details on this clone: A junction end diverges from the germline sequence, so it may reflect a read error. Different DNA sequences within this sample yield the same CDR3. V gene TRBV6-5 combines with J gene TRBJ2-7; 7 bases are shared with TRBD1. Looked up from germline, CDR1 is MNHEY and CDR2 is SVGAGI. The CDR3 has 15 amino acids. The CDR3 loop is CASSYLTGVEYEQYF. The CDR3, as DNA: TGCGCCAGCAGTTACTTAACAGGGGTAGAATACGAGCAGTACTTC.

This sequence joins TRBV6-6 and TRBJ2-7; 8 bases align to TRBD1. Losses at the gene ends were 8 bases for V and 3 bases for J; bases not matched to a gene: 9. Germline CDR1 is MNHNY and CDR2 is SVGAGI (reference sequence). The CDR3 length is 14 residues. The CDR3 nucleotides read TGTGCCAGCCCACAGGGGGTTCTAAACTACGAGCAGTACTTC. It is translated as CASPQGVLNYEQYF.

The gene calls are TRBV9 and TRBJ2-5; no clear D. Looked up from germline, CDR1 is SGDLS and CDR2 is YYNGEE. The CDR3 has 12 amino acids. Trimming took off 4 bases at V and 5 bases at J, with 9 bases between the two ends. This CDR3 is CASSPSSETQYF. The CDR3 nucleotides are TGTGCCAGCAGCCCCTCGAGCGAGACCCAGTACTTC.

The V gene is TRBV5-5, the J gene TRBJ1-6; 10 bases map to TRBD1. V lost 5 bases and J lost 5; bases outside the gene matches: 10. CDR1 is SGHKS and CDR2 is YYEKEE in the germline V gene (reference sequence). This CDR3 has 17 amino acids. This CDR3 reads CASRYRQGAVDNSPLHF. CDR3 nucleotides: TGTGCCAGCAGATACCGACAGGGGGCAGTCGATAATTCACCCCTCCACTTT.

The chain has TRBV18 and TRBJ1-2; D might be TRBD1 (5 bases). V was cut by 3 bases and J by 1 base, with 21 bases left in between. CDR3 length equals 18 residues. Germline CDR1 reads KGHSH; CDR2 reads LQKENI. CDR3 nucleotides: TGTGCCAGCTCACCTTCTGCTCGACAGAACCCCCATAACTATGGCTACACCTTC. Its protein product is CASSPSARQNPHNYGYTF.

The V call is TRBV29-1, the J call TRBJ1-5, with a possible D match to TRBD1 (6 bases). The length of the CDR3 is 18 residues. Germline CDR1 SQVTM, CDR2 ANQGSEA. Trimming cost V 4 bases and J 0 bases, with 22 bases left between them. The CDR3 reads CSVGDHPDSPYSNQPQHF. The CDR3 nucleotides are TGCAGCGTTGGGGATCACCCGGACAGCCCTTATAGCAATCAGCCCCAGCATTTT.

This clone appeared a single time. The chain carries TRBV19 and TRBJ2-6; D assignment may be TRBD1 or TRBD2 (5 bases each). The germline V gene has CDR1 LNHDA and CDR2 SQIVND (reference sequence). The CDR3 covers 15 residues. V was shortened by 1 base and J by 1 base, with 5 bases between the two germline ends. The CDR3 sequence: CASSIGGSGANVLTF. DNA of the CDR3: TGTGCCAGTAGTATAGGGGGGTCTGGGGCCAACGTCCTGACTTTC. The whole variable domain, remainder taken from reference TRBV19 and TRBJ2-6, is DGGITQSPKYLFRKEGQNVTLSCEQNLNHDAMYWYRQDPGQGLRLIYYSQIVNDFQKGDIAEGYSVSREKKESFPLTVTSAQKNPTAFYLCASSIGGSGANVLTFGAGSRLTVL.

The V and J genes are TRBV6-1 and TRBJ2-7; 10 bases are shared with TRBD1. J was trimmed by 7 bases and V by 6 bases; bases with no gene match: 12. Germline assignment: CDR1 MNHNS and CDR2 SASEGT. CDR3 length: 15 amino acids. The DNA of the CDR3 is TGTGCCAGCAGGGGGGACAGGGGTCCGCCTAGGGAGCAGTACTTC. Translating it yields CASRGDRGPPREQYF.

This rearrangement joins TRBV4-2 to TRBJ1-1; D remains ambiguous. V lost 0 bases and J lost 10, with 12 bases in between. Per germline, CDR1 LGHNA and CDR2 YNFKEQ. The CDR3 has 13 amino acids. The CDR3 region is CASSQDYPVIAFF. CDR3 in DNA: TGTGCCAGCAGCCAAGATTATCCCGTTATAGCTTTCTTT.

V usage is TRBV7-9 and J usage is TRBJ2-7; no firm D call. Trimming stripped 2 bases from V and 5 bases from J, with 7 bases between. CDR1 is SEHNR and CDR2 is FQNEAQ in the germline V gene (reference sequence). This CDR3 spans 12 amino acids. The CDR3 reads CASSLSLNEQYF. CDR3 sequence (DNA): TGTGCCAGCAGCTTATCATTGAACGAGCAGTACTTC.

V usage is TRBV5-8 and J usage is TRBJ1-5; 9 positions agree with TRBD1. Germline trimming cut 4 bases from V and 7 bases from J; bases unmatched to any gene: 15. Germline V gene sequence: CDR1 SGHTS, CDR2 YDEGEE. The CDR3 sequence is 17 residues long. The CDR3 coding sequence is TGTGCCAGCAGCCAACTAAGACAGGGGGGCCTTCGACAGCCCCAGCATTTT. Translation gives CASSQLRQGGLRQPQHF.

The chain carries TRBV7-2 and TRBJ1-5; D is uncertain. The CDR3 runs 15 residues. Trimming stripped 4 bases from V and 5 bases from J, with 15 bases between. Germline V gene data show CDR1 as SGHTA and CDR2 as FQGNSA. This CDR3 reads CASSWGGRTYQPQHF. CDR3 nucleotide sequence: TGTGCCAGCAGCTGGGGTGGGCGGACCTATCAGCCCCAGCATTTT.

This clone came up once. The chain uses TRBV18 and TRBJ1-2, with D possibly being TRBD1 (6 bases). This CDR3 spans 14 amino acids. The germline V gene encodes CDR1 KGHSH and CDR2 LQKENI. Trimming took 0 bases from V and 2 from J, leaving 7 bases between them. CDR3 sequence (DNA): TGTGCCAGCTCACCACCGAGGGGGAACTATGGCTACACCTTC. It yields the protein CASSPPRGNYGYTF. Variable domain in full (rest from reference TRBV18 and TRBJ1-2): NAGVMQNPRHLVRRRGQEARLRCSPMKGHSHVYWYRQLPEEGLKFMVYLQKENIIDESGMPKERFSAEFPKEGPSILRIQQVVRGDSAAYFCASSPPRGNYGYTFGSGTRLTVV.

The rearrangement joins TRBV27 to TRBJ2-5; possible D gene TRBD2, 5 bases. Germline CDR1 and CDR2: MNHEY and SMNVEV (reference sequence). The CDR3 has 13 amino acids. V was trimmed by 4 bases and J by 5 bases, leaving 11 bases between them. CDR3 DNA sequence: TGTGCCAGCAGTTCTTATCCGGGGGAGACCCAGTACTTC. It encodes CASSSYPGETQYF.

This clone was seen just once. The chain recombines TRBV6-1 with TRBJ2-5; D is possibly TRBD1 or TRBD2 (5 bases each). Trimming pared 6 bases from V and 3 bases from J, leaving 14 bases between. This CDR3 is built from 14 residues. Looked up from germline, CDR1 is MNHNS and CDR2 is SASEGT. The CDR3: CASRDMGVEETQYF. The CDR3 coding sequence is TGTGCCAGCAGGGATATGGGGGTGGAAGAGACCCAGTACTTC.

The V and J genes are TRBV2 and TRBJ2-7; D may correspond to TRBD1 or TRBD2 (5 bases each). Germline values: CDR1 SNHLY, CDR2 FYNNEI. This CDR3 region has 16 residues. V was cut by 8 bases and J by 11 bases, with 31 bases left in between. The CDR3 protein is CASSTSHSPGTLIEYF. The CDR3 DNA is TGTGCCAGCTCCACAAGCCATAGTCCCGGGACCTTGATTGAGTACTTC.

The rearrangement uses TRBV14 and TRBJ1-1, with D possibly being TRBD1 (6 bases). The CDR3 runs to 17 residues. V was shortened by 2 bases and J by 0 bases, with 16 bases between the two germline ends. CDR1 SGHDN and CDR2 FVKESK come from the germline V gene. The CDR3 DNA reads as TGTGCCAGCAGCCAATTCGATGGGGGGCGAGTGAACACTGAAGCTTTCTTT. It translates to CASSQFDGGRVNTEAFF.

This chain uses TRBV18 with TRBJ1-4; D is unclear. Germline CDR1 KGHSH, CDR2 LQKENI. The CDR3 runs 14 residues. V was trimmed by 6 bases and J by 3 bases, leaving 11 bases between them. The CDR3 bases are TGTGCCAGCTCGAAGGGCCAGCCTAATGAAAAACTGTTTTTT. Its protein product is CASSKGQPNEKLFF.

In this sample, this clone turned up once. V is TRBV19 and J is TRBJ1-2; 8 bases match TRBD1. Germline trimming cut 2 bases from V and 0 bases from J; bases unmatched to any gene: 8. CDR3 length equals 17 residues. Per germline, CDR1 LNHDA and CDR2 SQIVND (reference sequence). CDR3 sequence: CASSITRGPPANYGYTF. The CDR3 DNA reads TGTGCCAGTAGTATAACCAGGGGGCCCCCAGCTAACTATGGCTACACCTTC. Looking up the rest from reference TRBV19 and TRBJ1-2 gives the full variable domain: DGGITQSPKYLFRKEGQNVTLSCEQNLNHDAMYWYRQDPGQGLRLIYYSQIVNDFQKGDIAEGYSVSREKKESFPLTVTSAQKNPTAFYLCASSITRGPPANYGYTFGSGTRLTVV.

This chain joins TRBV4-3 and TRBJ1-1; possible D gene TRBD1, 6 bases. CDR3 length: 19 amino acids. Per germline, CDR1 LGHNA and CDR2 YSLEER. V lost 0 bases and J 0 bases, leaving 20 bases between the germline ends. In DNA, the CDR3 is TGCGCCAGCAGCCAAGAGGAGGAGCGACAGGAGCCAATGAACACTGAAGCTTTCTTT. It specifies CASSQEEERQEPMNTEAFF.

The chain is built from TRBV4-1 and TRBJ1-2; no reliable D call. The CDR3 has 13 amino acids. The V gene lost 4 bases and the J gene lost 5 bases, with 11 bases spanning the gap. Per germline, CDR1 MGHRA and CDR2 YSYEKL. CDR3 region: CASSPLLKYGYTF. Written as DNA, the CDR3 is TGCGCCAGCAGCCCACTCCTGAAGTATGGCTACACCTTC.

The gene calls are TRBV4-1 and TRBJ2-2; TRBD2 aligns across 11 bases. Losses at the gene ends were 1 base for V and 3 bases for J; bases not matched to a gene: 1. Germline CDR1 and CDR2: MGHRA and YSYEKL. The CDR3 length is 16 residues. CDR3 residues: CASSQVSGGDTGELFF. DNA of the CDR3: TGCGCCAGCAGCCAAGTTAGCGGGGGGGACACCGGGGAGCTGTTTTTT.

The rearrangement links TRBV14 to TRBJ2-1; D not certain. The CDR3 spans 17 residues. The germline V gene has CDR1 SGHDN and CDR2 FVKESK. V was clipped by 1 base and J by 0 bases, with 13 bases between them. Here the CDR3 reads CASSQALQTSSYNEQFF. The CDR3 DNA reads TGTGCCAGCAGCCAAGCGCTGCAAACGAGCTCCTACAATGAGCAGTTCTTC.

The chain recombines TRBV7-9 with TRBJ2-2; D remains unclear. V gave up 5 bases and J gave up 7 bases, with 20 bases separating them. Germline CDR1 is SEHNR and CDR2 is FQNEAQ (reference sequence). This CDR3 region has 16 residues. CDR3: CASSLFGVRRGGELFF. The CDR3 nucleotides are TGTGCCAGCAGCCTCTTTGGCGTTAGGAGAGGCGGGGAGCTGTTTTTT.